There are a few counts of the clone carrying this T cell receptor beta chain. The antigen remains undetermined. This entry is derived from a study of T-cell reconstitution after alpha-beta-depleted transplantation in children. Findings and limits, study-wide: Hyperexpanded clones declined; after one year, newly produced T cells mostly supplied diversity. Roughly two months post-transplant, alpha-beta T cells reportedly originated from several hundred graft clones that had expanded.

Per germline, CDR1 SGHAT and CDR2 FQNNGV. The CDR3 runs 17 residues. V shed 4 bases, J shed 5 bases, and the junction held 9 bases outside the gene matches. Unique molecular identifiers were incorporated into the prepared TCRbeta library. TCRdb used MiXCR to reprocess the PCR reads, holding one entry per CDR3 protein. The sample holds 800,000 to 1,000,000 distinct CDR3 sequences; around 30% are singletons and the top ten take around 30%. This chain links TRBV11-2 with TRBJ2-3; 13 bases are shared with TRBD2. The sequences come from PBMCs, mostly from graft donor cells, collected 360 days after TCRalphabeta/CD19-depleted stem cell transplant. The TCR originated in a boy less than two years old who had a stem cell transplant for SCID, so the T cells may come from the graft donor. The CDR3 DNA is TGTGCCAGCAGCTCAGGAACTAGCGGGGGGGCAATAGATACGCAGTATTTT. This gives the protein CASSSGTSGGAIDTQYF.